Described below is a single T cell receptor beta chain sequence and its context. Its antigen remains undetermined. Base qualities were left out, and no much larger clone turns up one base away. The sample contains more than one DNA sequence encoding this CDR3. These data are taken from a study of shared clonotypes between healthy human individuals (dated by TCRdb to between 2020 and 2021). In terms of the full investigation: Two women and three men aged 18 to 49 years were included in the cohort. Different laboratories and diverse techniques were used to prepare libraries and sequence TCR repertoires, to increase sequencing depth and limit assay-specific biases. For each donor, CD4 naive and CD4 memory were each given three plates, CD8 naive was given two plates, and CD8 memory was given one plate. Leukapheresis yielded between about 0.85 and 9.5 billion PBMCs per donor. The study deeply sequenced blood TCR repertoires of five healthy adults to estimate repertoire size and the extent of clonotype sharing between individuals.

What the work shows at the level of the full study, not this receptor alone: Even with the large sequencing depth, rarefaction of the sorted-subset datasets indicated that sequencing was incomplete. Naive subsets generally had larger estimated clonotype richness than memory subsets did. Based on pairwise subsampling, the degree of clonotype sharing among donors was expected to be affected by sequencing depth. When a handful of donors were compared, the shared fraction of clonotypes was about 5.5% for naive CD4, approximately 3.5% for naive CD8, 2.3% for memory CD4, and roughly 0.43% for memory CD8. Only blood was sampled, and tissue TCR repertoires likely differ from those in blood. Because the study included only a small number of donors, the genetic and exposure-history diversity represented was limited. Higher generation probabilities were observed for clonotypes shared by all four sorted-subset donors than for non-shared clonotypes.

Relative to germline, V is missing 5 bases and J is missing 4 bases, with 3 bases of the junction outside any gene match. From cysteine to phenylalanine, the CDR3 is 13 amino acids long. This entry keeps only the CDR3 DNA: 39 bases, framed from base 1. CDR1 and CDR2, looked up from the germline V gene, are SGHRS and YFSETQ. Healthy HIV-negative adults with no recently reported acute infections or vaccinations were included as donors. Every donor was a Caucasian adult residing in Nashville, Tennessee, USA. Magnetic negative selection was used to enrich CD4+ T cells, after which naive cells were positively selected on CD45RA and the negative fraction became the memory subset. Blood was obtained by leukapheresis, after which PBMCs were separated by Ficoll-Histopaque density gradient centrifugation and cryopreserved in liquid nitrogen vapor phase. Analytical flow cytometry was used to check the purity and quantity of every magnetically sorted T cell population. From each sorted fraction, genomic DNA was isolated and quantified by UV absorbance on a Nanodrop 2000c.

Using the deep immunoSEQ assay, TCR CDR3 regions were amplified from genomic DNA by multiplex PCR. Extracted genomic DNA from each cell subset was spread evenly across all wells of several immunoSEQ 96-well plates, with each plate serving as a replicate. For sorted subsets, each replicate PCR was loaded with about 200 ng genomic DNA, equivalent to some 31,000 T cell genomes. Purified libraries were quantified with a Qubit 3.0 fluorometer, sized on a Bioanalyzer 2100, and re-quantified with the KAPA Library Quantification kit. Each immunoSEQ 96-well plate was sequenced on its own single-read 150-cycle Illumina NextSeq 550 flow cell. Per the authors' processing: Because the immunoSEQ output included only junctional sequences and no quality scores, the filtering could not be the same as the filtering used for full-length reads. Sequences were annotated with PyIR, a Python wrapper for IgBLAST v1.9, using IMGT germline references to assign V/J genes and CDR3. Any read was removed if the V/J assignment was weak (E-value above 1e-6), the CDR3 was missing, or the read contained stop codons, out-of-frame junctions, or ambiguous translated residues. A V3J clonotype was defined by an identical inferred V gene, J gene, and CDR3 amino acid sequence. Percentage overlap between repertoires was calculated by dividing the number of shared unique clonotypes by the size of the smaller repertoire. Repertoire richness was assessed with RTK rarefaction, the Chao1 estimator, and Recon v2.1 estimates of unobserved clonotypes. OLGA was used to compute generation probabilities for all TCRbeta clonotypes that the gDNA method yielded from a few donors. This immuneACCESS table, as held by TCRdb, lists in-frame sequences with V and J called but not all clones. Of the missing ones, under half trace to an unresolved V gene in checked studies; the others have no known cause. V, J and clone size reflect that table, while D and trimming were determined from the DNA. Here the sample has roughly 1,600,000 clones; approximately 98.5% occur a single time. The top ten clonotypes cover about 0.4% of the sample.

The receptor comes from a man aged 30 to 39 in good health. The V and J segments used are TRBV5-1 and TRBJ1-5, and 7 junction bases match TRBD1. The specimen sequenced was naive CD4+ T cells sorted from blood. This specimen's cell subset or site label, interpreted: CD45RA+ positively selected. The DNA sequence is given as TGCGCCAGCAGTTTACAGGGGAATCAGCCCCAGCATTTT. Its translation is CASSLQGNQPQHF.